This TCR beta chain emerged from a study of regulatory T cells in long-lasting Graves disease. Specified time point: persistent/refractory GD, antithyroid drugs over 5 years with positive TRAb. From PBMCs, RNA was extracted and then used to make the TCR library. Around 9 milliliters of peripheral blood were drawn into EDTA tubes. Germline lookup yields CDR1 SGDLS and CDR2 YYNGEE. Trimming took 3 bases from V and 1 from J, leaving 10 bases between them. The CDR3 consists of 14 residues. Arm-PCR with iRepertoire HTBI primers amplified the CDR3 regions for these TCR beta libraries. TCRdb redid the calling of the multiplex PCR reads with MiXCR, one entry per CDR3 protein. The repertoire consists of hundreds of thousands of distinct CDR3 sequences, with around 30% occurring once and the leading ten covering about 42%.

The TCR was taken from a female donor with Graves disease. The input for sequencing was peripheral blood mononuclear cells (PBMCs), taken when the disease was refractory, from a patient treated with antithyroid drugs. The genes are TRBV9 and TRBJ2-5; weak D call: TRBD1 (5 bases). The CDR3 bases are TGTGCCAGCAGCGCAGGACAAGTCCAAGAGACCCAGTACTTC. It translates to CASSAGQVQETQYF.